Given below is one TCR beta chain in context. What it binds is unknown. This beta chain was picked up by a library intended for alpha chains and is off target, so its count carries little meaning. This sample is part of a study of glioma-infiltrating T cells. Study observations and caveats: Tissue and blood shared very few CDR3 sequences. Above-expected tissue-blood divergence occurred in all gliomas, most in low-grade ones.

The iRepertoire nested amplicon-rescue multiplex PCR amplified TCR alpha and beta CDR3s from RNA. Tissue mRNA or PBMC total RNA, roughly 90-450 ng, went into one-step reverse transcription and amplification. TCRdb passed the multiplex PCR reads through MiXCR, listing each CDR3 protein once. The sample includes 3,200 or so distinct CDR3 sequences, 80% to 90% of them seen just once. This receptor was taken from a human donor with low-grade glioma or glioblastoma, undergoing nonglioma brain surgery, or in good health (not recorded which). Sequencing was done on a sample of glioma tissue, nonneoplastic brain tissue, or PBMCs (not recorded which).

Here the CDR3 reads CASSPWTAVGDEKLFF. CDR3 DNA: TGTGCCAGCAGCCCTTGGACCGCAGTGGGGGATGAAAAACTGTTTTTT. The chain couples TRBV7-6 to TRBJ1-4, with D tentatively TRBD1 (5 bases). V shed 5 bases and J shed 6 bases, with 19 bases lying between them. Germline values: CDR1 SGHVS, CDR2 FNYEAQ. The length of the CDR3 is 16 residues.